The 5 T cell receptor beta chains given below trace back to one sample, sequenced in a study of Tregs in tolerant kidney transplant recipients. TCRdb's copy holds only in-frame clones and misses some; the assay was immunoSEQ multiplex PCR. The data show about 110,000 clones, 90% seen once. Material: CD4+ T cells from blood, obtained before the transplant. Receptors were obtained from a human donor who received a combined kidney and bone marrow transplant.

This chain connects TRBV7-2 to TRBJ2-3; D ambiguous. The germline V gene has CDR1 SGHTA and CDR2 FQGNSA. V was trimmed by 5 bases and J by 5 bases, leaving 8 bases between them. CDR3 length: 12 amino acids. CDR3 loop: CASSPPRDTQYF. As DNA, the CDR3 is TGTGCCAGCAGCCCCCCGCGAGATACGCAGTATTTT.

This rearrangement joins TRBV5-1 to TRBJ2-2; 7 nucleotides match TRBD2. The V gene end was trimmed by 2 bases and the J gene end by 7 bases; junction bases not matched to a gene: 14. Germline CDR1 SGHRS, CDR2 YFSETQ. The CDR3 is 17 amino acids. CDR3: CASSFVAGVSRDGELFF. Written as DNA, the CDR3 is TGCGCCAGCAGCTTTGTGGCGGGGGTATCCCGCGACGGGGAGCTGTTTTTT.

V and J are TRBV2 and TRBJ2-5; the D gene is possibly TRBD2 (6 bases). Trimming removed 6 bases from V and 2 bases from J, with 16 bases in between. Germline V gene lookup returns CDR1 SNHLY and CDR2 FYNNEI. The length of the CDR3 is 15 residues. The CDR3 loop is CASRLEGRIQETQYF. The CDR3 region has the DNA TGTGCCAGCAGGCTGGAGGGGAGGATTCAAGAGACCCAGTACTTC.

V usage is TRBV18 and J usage is TRBJ2-7; D uncertain. The CDR3 contains 14 residues. Germline V gene lookup returns CDR1 KGHSH and CDR2 LQKENI. V lost 0 bases and J lost 0, with 6 bases in between. CDR3 loop: CASSPPAYSYEQYF. The CDR3 bases are TGTGCCAGCTCACCACCGGCATACTCCTACGAGCAGTACTTC.

This chain connects TRBV4-1 to TRBJ1-1, with no clear D. CDR3 length: 16 amino acids. In germline, CDR1 is MGHRA, CDR2 YSYEKL. V was cut by 0 bases and J by 0 bases, with 11 bases left in between. CDR3 amino acids: CASSQDAQLMNTEAFF. The CDR3 DNA reads as TGCGCCAGCAGCCAAGATGCCCAACTGATGAACACTGAAGCTTTCTTT.